Listed below are T cell receptor beta chains from one sample, sequenced in a study of brain T cells in children with intractable seizures. The data were produced by immunoSEQ multiplex PCR, yet TCRdb's version contains in-frame clones alone and is incomplete. The table lists hundreds of thousands of clones, about 94% of them singletons, with about 5.8% in the top ten. The specimen comprised peripheral blood, sampled about 5 months after surgery. Receptor source: a boy in the first two years of life with tuberous sclerosis and intractable seizures. CDR3s include the opening cysteine and the closing phenylalanine or tryptophan. D genes are given only for firm matches. Clone size, where shown, is once, few, many, or a class for clones that have expanded.

>-|TRBJ1-5|-|TRBV19
CASSSGAGGNQPQHF
TGTGCCAGTAGTAGTGGTGCGGGTGGCAATCAGCCCCAGCATTTT
>TRBD1|TRBJ1-1|-|TRBV6-5
CASSYRGQVNTEAFF
TGTGCCAGCAGTTACAGAGGACAGGTGAACACTGAAGCTTTCTTT
>-|TRBJ1-4|once|TRBV6-1
CASSPSVSTNEKLFF
TGTGCCAGCAGTCCCTCTGTATCCACTAATGAAAAACTGTTTTTT
>-|TRBJ1-5|-|TRBV6-2/TRBV6-3
CASSYHGGNQPQHF
TGTGCCAGCAGTTACCATGGTGGGAATCAGCCCCAGCATTTT
>-|TRBJ2-2|once|TRBV19
CASSIILTPNRELFF
TGTGCCAGTAGTATAATCCTGACACCAAATAGGGAGCTGTTTTTT
>-|TRBJ2-2|-|TRBV30
CACRGWGRTGELFF
TGTGCCTGCCGTGGTTGGGGGCGGACCGGGGAGCTGTTTTTT
>-|TRBJ1-4|-|TRBV5-1
CASSPGAGNEKLFF
TGCGCCAGCAGCCCGGGGGCAGGTAATGAAAAACTGTTTTTT
>TRBD1|TRBJ2-1|once|TRBV27
CASSSPARDRGNEQFF
TGTGCCAGCAGTTCACCCGCCCGGGACAGGGGAAATGAGCAGTTCTTC
>-|TRBJ1-1|few|TRBV29-1
CSVRVGNTEAFF
TGCAGCGTTCGGGTGGGGAACACTGAAGCTTTCTTT
>-|TRBJ1-5|-|TRBV7-3
CASSHGGTALNQPQHF
TGTGCCAGCAGTCACGGGGGAACAGCCTTGAATCAGCCCCAGCATTTT
>-|TRBJ2-5|once|TRBV7-3
CASSLIGGEQETQYF
TGTGCCAGCAGCTTAATCGGCGGGGAGCAAGAGACCCAGTACTTC
>-|TRBJ1-3|-|TRBV30
CASKGSSEGNTIYF
TGTGCCTCCAAGGGGTCCTCGGAAGGAAACACCATATATTTT
>-|TRBJ1-2|-|TRBV6-1
CASSEAFGHPNYGYTF
TGTGCCAGCAGTGAAGCGTTCGGACACCCGAACTATGGCTACACCTTC
>TRBD1|TRBJ1-1|-|TRBV2
CASSLDRGRSVDTEAFF
TGTGCCAGCAGTTTGGACAGGGGACGATCGGTGGACACTGAAGCTTTCTTT
>-|TRBJ2-2|-|TRBV27
CASSLSSAGWGATGELFF
TGTGCCAGCAGTTTATCCTCGGCCGGATGGGGAGCGACCGGGGAGCTGTTTTTT
>-|TRBJ1-2|-|TRBV7-6
CASSPGRFPYGYTF
TGTGCCAGCAGCCCGGGACGGTTCCCTTATGGCTACACCTTC
>-|TRBJ2-3|-|TRBV14
CASSQATVDTQYF
TGTGCCAGCAGCCAAGCTACAGTGGATACGCAGTATTTT
>-|TRBJ2-3|-|TRBV6-5
CASSYRGGSTDTQYF
TGTGCCAGCAGTTACCGTGGGGGTAGCACAGATACGCAGTATTTT
>TRBD1|TRBJ2-5|-|TRBV4-1
CASSQGQGRGETQYF
TGCGCCAGCAGCCAGGGACAGGGTCGGGGAGAGACCCAGTACTTC
>TRBD2|TRBJ2-1|-|TRBV30
CAWSGTSGFYNEQFF
TGTGCCTGGAGTGGGACTAGCGGGTTTTACAATGAGCAGTTCTTC
>TRBD2|TRBJ2-2|-|TRBV3-1/TRBV3-2
CASSRTSGNTGELFF
TGTGCCAGCAGCCGGACTAGCGGGAACACCGGGGAGCTGTTTTTT
>-|TRBJ1-2|-|TRBV3-1/TRBV3-2
CASSQKKDGYTF
TGTGCCAGCAGCCAAAAGAAGGATGGCTACACCTTC
>-|TRBJ2-7|-|TRBV7-9
CASSFEDLREQYF
TGTGCCAGCAGCTTCGAGGATTTGAGGGAGCAGTACTTC
>-|TRBJ2-7|-|TRBV6-1
CASSGQWGTESYEQYF
TGTGCCAGCAGTGGCCAATGGGGAACAGAGTCCTACGAGCAGTACTTC
>-|TRBJ2-1|-|TRBV7-8
CASSLGHGGEQFF
TGTGCCAGCAGCTTAGGGCATGGGGGTGAGCAGTTCTTC
>TRBD2|TRBJ2-7|-|TRBV25-1
CASSDASLREDYEQYF
TGTGCCAGCAGTGACGCGTCCCTCCGGGAGGACTACGAGCAGTACTTC
>TRBD2|TRBJ2-3|-|TRBV29-1
CSAGGGRVPTDTQYF
TGCAGCGCTGGGGGCGGGAGGGTCCCCACAGATACGCAGTATTTT
>-|TRBJ1-2|-|TRBV24-1
CATSSDQAGYTF
TGTGCCACCAGCTCCGATCAGGCAGGCTACACCTTC
>-|TRBJ1-5|-|TRBV12-3/TRBV12-4
CASSSGGAGDF
TGTGCCAGCAGTTCCGGCGGGGCAGGGGATTTT
>TRBD1|TRBJ1-2|-|TRBV18
CASSGQGASNYGYTF
TGTGCCAGCTCAGGACAGGGGGCGTCCAACTATGGCTACACCTTC
>-|TRBJ1-1|few|TRBV30
CAWTRGGNTEAFF
TGTGCCTGGACCCGGGGGGGGAACACTGAAGCTTTCTTT
>-|TRBJ1-6|-|TRBV7-9
CASSYGTEGWSPLHF
TGTGCCAGCAGCTACGGGACGGAGGGGTGGTCACCCCTCCACTTT
>-|TRBJ1-1|-|TRBV7-9
CASSSNLGGQAEAFF
TGTGCCAGCAGCTCTAATCTAGGGGGTCAGGCTGAAGCTTTCTTT
>-|TRBJ2-7|-|TRBV30
CAWSVVINEQYF
TGTGCCTGGAGTGTAGTAATTAACGAGCAGTACTTC
>-|TRBJ2-7|once|TRBV4-1
CASSQGAYEQYF
TGCGCCAGCAGCCAAGGGGCCTACGAGCAGTACTTC
>-|TRBJ1-1|-|TRBV3-1/TRBV3-2
CASSQDDGGTEAFF
TGTGCCAGCAGCCAAGACGATGGGGGGACTGAAGCTTTCTTT
>TRBD2|TRBJ2-5|-|TRBV7-9
CASSLDGGGSQETQYF
TGTGCCAGCAGCTTAGACGGCGGGGGTTCTCAAGAGACCCAGTACTTC
>TRBD1|TRBJ2-1|-|TRBV29-1
CSVVEQGYEQFF
TGCAGCGTGGTAGAACAGGGGTATGAGCAGTTCTTC
>TRBD2|TRBJ2-1|-|TRBV28
CASSQGSSGSWDEQFF
TGTGCCAGCAGTCAAGGCTCTAGCGGGAGTTGGGATGAGCAGTTCTTC
>-|TRBJ2-1|-|TRBV12-1
CASSWRRPTGGNEQFF
TGTGCCAGCAGCTGGAGGCGGCCCACAGGGGGCAATGAGCAGTTCTTC